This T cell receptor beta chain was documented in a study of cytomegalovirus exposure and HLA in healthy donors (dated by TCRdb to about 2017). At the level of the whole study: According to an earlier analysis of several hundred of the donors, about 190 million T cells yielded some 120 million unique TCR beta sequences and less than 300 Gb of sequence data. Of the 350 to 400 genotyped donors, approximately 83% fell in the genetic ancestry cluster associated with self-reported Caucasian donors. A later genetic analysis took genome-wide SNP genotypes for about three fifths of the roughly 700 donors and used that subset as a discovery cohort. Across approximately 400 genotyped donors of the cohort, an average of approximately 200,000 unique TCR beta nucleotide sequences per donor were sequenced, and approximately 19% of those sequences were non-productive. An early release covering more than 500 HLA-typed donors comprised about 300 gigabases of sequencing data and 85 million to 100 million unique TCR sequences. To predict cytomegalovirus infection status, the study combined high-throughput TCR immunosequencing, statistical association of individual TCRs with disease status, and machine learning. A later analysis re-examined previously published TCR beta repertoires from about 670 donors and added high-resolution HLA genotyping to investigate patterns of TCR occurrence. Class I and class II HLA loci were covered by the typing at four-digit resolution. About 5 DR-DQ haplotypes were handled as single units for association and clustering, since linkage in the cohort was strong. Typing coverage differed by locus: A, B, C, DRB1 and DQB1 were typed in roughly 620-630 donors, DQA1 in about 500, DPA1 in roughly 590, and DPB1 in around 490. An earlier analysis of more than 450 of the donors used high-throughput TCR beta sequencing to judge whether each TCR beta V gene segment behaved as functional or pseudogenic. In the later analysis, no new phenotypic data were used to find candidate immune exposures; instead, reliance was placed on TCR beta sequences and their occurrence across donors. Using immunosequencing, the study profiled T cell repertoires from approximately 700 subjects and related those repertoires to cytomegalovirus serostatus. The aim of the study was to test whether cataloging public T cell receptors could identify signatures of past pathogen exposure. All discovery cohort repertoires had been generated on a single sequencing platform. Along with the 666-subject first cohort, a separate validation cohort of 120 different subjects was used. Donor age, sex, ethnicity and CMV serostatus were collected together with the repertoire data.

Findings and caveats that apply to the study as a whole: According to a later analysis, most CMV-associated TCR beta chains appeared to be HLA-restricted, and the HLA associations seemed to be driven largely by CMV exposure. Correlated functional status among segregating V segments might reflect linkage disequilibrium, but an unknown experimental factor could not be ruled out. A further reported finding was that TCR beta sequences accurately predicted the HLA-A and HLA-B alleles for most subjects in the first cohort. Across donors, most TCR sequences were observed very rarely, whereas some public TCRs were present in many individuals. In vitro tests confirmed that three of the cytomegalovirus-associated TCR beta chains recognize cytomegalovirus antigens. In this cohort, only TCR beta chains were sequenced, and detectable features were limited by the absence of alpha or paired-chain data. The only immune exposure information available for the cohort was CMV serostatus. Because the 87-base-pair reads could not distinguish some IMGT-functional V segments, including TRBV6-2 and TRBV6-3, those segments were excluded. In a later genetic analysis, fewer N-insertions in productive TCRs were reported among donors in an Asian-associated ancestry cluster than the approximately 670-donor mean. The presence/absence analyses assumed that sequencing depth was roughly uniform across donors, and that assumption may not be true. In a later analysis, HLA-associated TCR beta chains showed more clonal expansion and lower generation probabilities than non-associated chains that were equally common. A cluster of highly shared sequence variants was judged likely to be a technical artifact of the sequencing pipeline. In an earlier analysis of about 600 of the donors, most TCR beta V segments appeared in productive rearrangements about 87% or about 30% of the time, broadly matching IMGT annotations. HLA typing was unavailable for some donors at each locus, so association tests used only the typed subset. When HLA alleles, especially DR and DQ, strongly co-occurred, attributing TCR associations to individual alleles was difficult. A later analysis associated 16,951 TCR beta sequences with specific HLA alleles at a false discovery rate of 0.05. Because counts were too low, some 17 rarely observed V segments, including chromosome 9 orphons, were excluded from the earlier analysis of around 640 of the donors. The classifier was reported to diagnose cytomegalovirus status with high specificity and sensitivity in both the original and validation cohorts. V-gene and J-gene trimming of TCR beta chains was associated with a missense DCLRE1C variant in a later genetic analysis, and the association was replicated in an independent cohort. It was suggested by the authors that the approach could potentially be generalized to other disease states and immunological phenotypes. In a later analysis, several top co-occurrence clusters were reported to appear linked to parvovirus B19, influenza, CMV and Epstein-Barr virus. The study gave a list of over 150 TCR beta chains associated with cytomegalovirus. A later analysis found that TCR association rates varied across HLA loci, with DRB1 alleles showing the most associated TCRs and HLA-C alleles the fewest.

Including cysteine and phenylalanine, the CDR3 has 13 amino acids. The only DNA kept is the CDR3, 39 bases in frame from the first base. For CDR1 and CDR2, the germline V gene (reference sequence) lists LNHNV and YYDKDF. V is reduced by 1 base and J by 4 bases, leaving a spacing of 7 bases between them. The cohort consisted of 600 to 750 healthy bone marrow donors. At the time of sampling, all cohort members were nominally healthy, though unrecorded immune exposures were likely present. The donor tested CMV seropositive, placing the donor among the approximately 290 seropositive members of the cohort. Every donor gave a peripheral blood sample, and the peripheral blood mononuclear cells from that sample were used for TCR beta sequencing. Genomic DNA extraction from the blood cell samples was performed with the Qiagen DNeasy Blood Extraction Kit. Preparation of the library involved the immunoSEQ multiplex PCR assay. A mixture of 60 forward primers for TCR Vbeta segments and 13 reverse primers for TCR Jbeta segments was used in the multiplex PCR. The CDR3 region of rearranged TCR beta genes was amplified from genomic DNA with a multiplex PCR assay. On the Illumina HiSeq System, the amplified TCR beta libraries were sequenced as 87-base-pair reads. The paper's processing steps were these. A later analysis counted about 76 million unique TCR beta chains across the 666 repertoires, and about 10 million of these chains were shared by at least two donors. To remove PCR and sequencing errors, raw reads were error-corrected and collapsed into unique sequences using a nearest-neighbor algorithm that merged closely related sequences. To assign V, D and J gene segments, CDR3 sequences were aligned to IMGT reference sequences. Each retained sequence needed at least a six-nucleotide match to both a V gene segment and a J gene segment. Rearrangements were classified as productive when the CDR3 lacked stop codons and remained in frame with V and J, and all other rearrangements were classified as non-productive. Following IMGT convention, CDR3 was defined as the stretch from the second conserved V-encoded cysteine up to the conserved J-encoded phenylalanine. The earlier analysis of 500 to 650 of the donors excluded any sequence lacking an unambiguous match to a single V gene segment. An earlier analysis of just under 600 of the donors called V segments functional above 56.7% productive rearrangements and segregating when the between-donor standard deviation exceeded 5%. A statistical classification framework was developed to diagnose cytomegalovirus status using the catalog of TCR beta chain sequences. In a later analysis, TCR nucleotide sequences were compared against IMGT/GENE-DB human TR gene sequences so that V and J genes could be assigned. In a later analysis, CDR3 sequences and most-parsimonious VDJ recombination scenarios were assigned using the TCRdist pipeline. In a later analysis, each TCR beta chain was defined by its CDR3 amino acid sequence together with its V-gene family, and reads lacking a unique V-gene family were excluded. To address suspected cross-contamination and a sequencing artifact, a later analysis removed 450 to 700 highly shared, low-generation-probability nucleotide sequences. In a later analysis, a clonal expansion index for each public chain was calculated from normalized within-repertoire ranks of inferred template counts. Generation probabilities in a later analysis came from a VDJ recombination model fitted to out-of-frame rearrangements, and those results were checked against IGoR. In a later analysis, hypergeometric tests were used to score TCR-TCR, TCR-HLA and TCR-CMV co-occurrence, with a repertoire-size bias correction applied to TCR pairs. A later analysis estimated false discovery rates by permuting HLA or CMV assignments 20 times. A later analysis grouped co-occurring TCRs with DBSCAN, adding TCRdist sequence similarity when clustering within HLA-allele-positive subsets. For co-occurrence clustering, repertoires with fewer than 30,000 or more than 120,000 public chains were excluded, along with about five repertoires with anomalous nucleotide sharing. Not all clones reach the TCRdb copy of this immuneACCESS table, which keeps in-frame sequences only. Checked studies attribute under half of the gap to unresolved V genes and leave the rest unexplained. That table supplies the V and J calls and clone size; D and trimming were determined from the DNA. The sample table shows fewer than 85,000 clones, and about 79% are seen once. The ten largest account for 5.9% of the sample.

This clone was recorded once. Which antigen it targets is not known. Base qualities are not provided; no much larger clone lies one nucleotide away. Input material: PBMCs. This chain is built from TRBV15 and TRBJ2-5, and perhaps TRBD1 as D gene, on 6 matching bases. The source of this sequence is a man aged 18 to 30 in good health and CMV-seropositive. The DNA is TGTGCCACCAGCAGAGGAGGGGGAGAGACCCAGTACTTC. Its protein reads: CATSRGGGETQYF.